The 28 T cell receptor beta chains presented below share a single source sample, sequenced in a study of blood T cell repertoires in COVID-19. TCRdb keeps only in-frame clones here, not all; method: immunoSEQ multiplex PCR. The data show approximately 140,000 clones, around 80% seen once. Sequences were obtained from peripheral blood. These receptor sequences come from a man aged 55 to 70 with acute or convalescent COVID-19.

V and J are TRBV7-2 and TRBJ1-6, with TRBD1 identical over 11 bases. CDR1 is SGHTA and CDR2 is FQGNSA in the germline V gene. Trimming cost V 4 bases and J 10 bases; bases outside gene matches: 9. The CDR3 is made up of 16 amino acids. CDR3 nucleotide sequence: TGTGCCAGCAGCTCGATAACCGGGACAGGGGGATCACCCCTCCACTTT. This translates into CASSSITGTGGSPLHF.

V is TRBV29-1 and J is TRBJ1-1; 7 nucleotides agree with TRBD1. V lost 1 base and J lost 7; bases outside the gene matches: 3. Germline-derived CDR1 and CDR2 are SQVTM and ANQGSEA. The CDR3 runs 12 residues. The CDR3 DNA is TGCAGCGTTGAAGGCGGGACAGATGAAGCTTTCTTT. It specifies CSVEGGTDEAFF.

In its sample, this clone was seen once. CDR3 in amino acids: CAISENQGDTDTQYF. The CDR3 DNA reads TGTGCCATCAGTGAAAATCAGGGGGACACAGATACGCAGTATTTT. This sequence joins TRBV10-3 and TRBJ2-3; 7 bases line up with TRBD1. CDR3 size: 15 residues. Unmatched junction bases numbered 5, after V lost 3 bases and J lost 2 bases. The germline V gene encodes CDR1 ENHRY and CDR2 SYGVKD.

This clone was recorded once. This chain connects TRBV27 to TRBJ1-1, with D unclear. The CDR3 spans 15 residues. Trimming left V 1 base short and J 4 bases short, with 13 bases between. Per germline, CDR1 MNHEY and CDR2 SMNVEV (reference sequence). The CDR3 is CASSLLGGGGTEAFF. The CDR3 DNA sequence: TGTGCCAGCAGTTTATTAGGAGGCGGCGGCACTGAAGCTTTCTTT.

The V gene is TRBV18, the J gene TRBJ1-5; 10 nucleotides line up with TRBD1. The CDR3 is 16 amino acids. V gave up 2 bases and J gave up 3 bases; unmatched junction bases: 4. Per the germline V gene, CDR1 is KGHSH and CDR2 is LQKENI. The CDR3 sequence is CASSPTGTGVNQPQHF. The DNA for the CDR3 is TGTGCCAGCTCACCAACCGGGACAGGGGTCAATCAGCCCCAGCATTTT. The full variable domain, its missing parts supplied by reference TRBV18 and TRBJ1-5, is NAGVMQNPRHLVRRRGQEARLRCSPMKGHSHVYWYRQLPEEGLKFMVYLQKENIIDESGMPKERFSAEFPKEGPSILRIQQVVRGDSAAYFCASSPTGTGVNQPQHFGDGTRLSIL.

CDR3 residues: CATSDDRYNEQFF. CDR3 DNA sequence: TGTGCCACCAGTGATGACAGGTACAATGAGCAGTTCTTC. The chain joins TRBV24-1 to TRBJ2-1; possibly TRBD1 for D (6 bases). Deletions cut 3 bases from V and 4 bases from J, with 6 bases between. The CDR3 totals 13 residues. Germline V gene data show CDR1 as KGHDR and CDR2 as SFDVKD.

CDR3 protein: CSTDDVAGGATDTQYF. In DNA form, the CDR3 reads TGCAGCACGGACGACGTAGCGGGAGGAGCCACAGATACGCAGTATTTT. The gene calls are TRBV29-1 and TRBJ2-3; 10 bases agree with TRBD2. V trimming: 8 bases; J trimming: 2 bases; junction bases outside the gene matches: 13. The CDR3 contains 16 residues. CDR1 is SQVTM, CDR2 ANQGSEA, per germline.

As DNA, the CDR3 is TGTGCCAGCAGCTTAGACCTAGGACAGTACCCGTCTGGGGCCAACGTCCTGACTTTC. Translation gives CASSLDLGQYPSGANVLTF. This chain links TRBV7-9 with TRBJ2-6; D possibly corresponds to TRBD1 (6 bases). V was pared by 1 base and J by 1 base, with 17 bases between. This CDR3 region has 19 residues. Germline V gene lookup returns CDR1 SEHNR and CDR2 FQNEAQ (reference sequence).

This clone was found once. The gene calls are TRBV30 and TRBJ2-2; no reliable D call. Germline CDR1 and CDR2: GTSNPN and SVGIG (reference sequence). The CDR3 has 13 amino acids. With 4 bases removed from V and 2 bases from J, the gap between germline ends came to 8 bases. The CDR3 coding sequence is TGTGCCTGGACACTTCCAAACACCGGGGAGCTGTTTTTT. Amino acids: CAWTLPNTGELFF.

This chain links TRBV6-5 with TRBJ2-7; TRBD2 is a possible D gene (6 bases). Between the trimmed V and J ends, which lost 6 bases and 5 bases, there was a span of 20 bases. Germline CDR1 and CDR2: MNHEY and SVGAGI. The CDR3 runs to 15 residues. This chain's CDR3 is CASSQFPHGGDEQYF. CDR3 bases: TGTGCCAGCAGCCAATTTCCTCACGGCGGGGACGAGCAGTACTTC.

V is TRBV7-9 and J is TRBJ1-4; 7 bases align to TRBD1. The CDR3 has 15 amino acids. After removal of 3 bases from V and 5 bases from J, the junction contained 6 bases not matched to a gene. Germline values: CDR1 SEHNR, CDR2 FQNEAQ (reference sequence). For the CDR3, the DNA is TGTGCCAGCAGCTTCCGGGACAGCCCGAATGAAAAACTGTTTTTT. Translating gives CASSFRDSPNEKLFF.

V gene TRBV29-1 combines with J gene TRBJ2-2; D unclear. Germline lookup yields CDR1 SQVTM and CDR2 ANQGSEA. This CDR3 spans 12 amino acids. V gave up 7 bases and J gave up 4 bases, with 10 bases separating them. CDR3 loop: CSARLSTGELFF. CDR3 coding DNA: TGCAGCGCACGGTTGAGCACCGGGGAGCTGTTTTTT.

This chain uses TRBV6-6 with TRBJ2-5; 11 nucleotides align to TRBD2. The germline gives CDR1 MNHNY, CDR2 SVGAGI (reference sequence). The CDR3 has 15 amino acids. J lost 2 bases, V lost 8 bases, and 7 bases had no gene match. The CDR3, as DNA: TGTGCCAGCCGACCCGGGACTAGCGGACAAGAGACCCAGTACTTC. This codes for CASRPGTSGQETQYF.

The chain couples TRBV18 to TRBJ1-1; tentative D call: TRBD1 (5 bases). Per the germline V gene, CDR1 is KGHSH and CDR2 is LQKENI. The CDR3 runs 15 residues. V shed 3 bases and J shed 5 bases, with 16 bases lying between them. The CDR3 is CASSPRPTGGTEAFF. DNA of the CDR3: TGTGCCAGCTCACCGCGACCCACGGGGGGTACTGAAGCTTTCTTT.

The chain joins TRBV6-1 to TRBJ2-7; D unresolved. The CDR3 is 12 amino acids. Trimming stripped 3 bases from V and 5 bases from J, with 8 bases between. CDR1 and CDR2 (germline): MNHNS, SASEGT. CDR3 bases: TGTGCCAGCAGTGACACAAATCACGAGCAGTACTTC. It is translated as CASSDTNHEQYF.

The chain couples TRBV28 to TRBJ1-1; D ambiguous. The V and J ends lost 2 bases and 1 base respectively, with 8 bases between them. This CDR3 comprises 14 residues. Germline CDR1 reads MDHEN; CDR2 reads SYDVKM. The CDR3 loop is CASSLGPPNTEAFF. The CDR3 DNA reads as TGTGCCAGCAGTTTAGGGCCTCCGAACACTGAAGCTTTCTTT.

V is TRBV20-1 and J is TRBJ2-1; the D gene is possibly TRBD2 (6 bases). Germline V gives CDR1 DFQATT, CDR2 SNEGSKA (reference sequence). The CDR3 is 15 amino acids. Trimming shortened V by 3 bases and J by 8 bases, and 20 bases separated the two germline ends. CDR3 DNA sequence: TGCAGTGCTAGTATCTCTATCCCCCGCGGGGATGAGCAGTTCTTC. Its protein is CSASISIPRGDEQFF.

The CDR3 sequence: CASSIRDSGNEKLFF. DNA for the CDR3: TGTGCCAGTAGTATACGGGACTCAGGGAATGAAAAACTGTTTTTT. This sequence joins TRBV19 and TRBJ1-4; possible D gene TRBD1, 5 bases. CDR1 and CDR2 from the germline V gene are LNHDA and SQIVND (reference sequence). V lost 2 bases and J 5 bases, leaving 12 bases between the germline ends. The CDR3 consists of 15 residues.

About this clone: An end of the junction does not agree with germline; a read error may underlie this. This chain links TRBV7-7 with TRBJ2-7, with 11 bases matching TRBD2. The CDR3 is 16 residues long. In germline, CDR1 is SSHAT, CDR2 FNYEAQ (reference sequence). CDR3 sequence: CASSPDGLAGAVQQYF. The CDR3, as DNA: TGTGCTAGCAGCCCTGATGGACTAGCGGGTGCCGTACAGCAGTACTTC.

The chain combines TRBV7-9 with TRBJ1-1; 7 bases are shared with TRBD1. The CDR3 runs 14 residues. V gave up 10 bases and J gave up 1 base; unmatched junction bases: 9. Per the germline V gene, CDR1 is SEHNR and CDR2 is FQNEAQ (reference sequence). CDR3 amino acids: CATETGTENTEAFF. The CDR3 DNA reads TGTGCCACAGAGACCGGGACAGAGAACACTGAAGCTTTCTTT.

V and J are TRBV4-1 and TRBJ1-2; TRBD1 agrees at 7 bases. This CDR3 is built from 15 residues. CDR1 MGHRA and CDR2 YSYEKL come from the germline V gene. J gave up 8 bases and V 0 bases, and 9 bases lay outside the gene matches. This chain's CDR3 is CASSQDPGQRPGYTF. The CDR3 region has the DNA TGCGCCAGCAGCCAAGATCCGGGACAGCGTCCGGGCTACACCTTC.

The V and J genes are TRBV28 and TRBJ1-4, with 10 bases matching TRBD1. From germline, CDR1 is MDHEN and CDR2 SYDVKM. Unmatched junction bases numbered 15, after V lost 8 bases and J lost 3 bases. CDR3 length: 18 amino acids. In nucleotides, the CDR3 is TGTGCCAGCCACTCCGCCGGGACAGGGGTTCTCTCTAATGAAAAACTGTTTTTT. Its protein product is CASHSAGTGVLSNEKLFF.

This chain uses TRBV28 with TRBJ1-2; 7 bases line up with TRBD1. V gave up 3 bases and J gave up 3 bases; unmatched junction bases: 7. The V gene's germline CDR1 is MDHEN and CDR2 SYDVKM. The CDR3 covers 15 residues. CDR3 sequence reads: CASSFSAGGDYGYTF. The CDR3, as DNA: TGTGCCAGCAGTTTCTCGGCAGGGGGAGACTATGGCTACACCTTC.

V usage is TRBV30 and J usage is TRBJ1-5, with D hard to call. The CDR3 runs to 15 residues. Germline CDR1 is GTSNPN and CDR2 is SVGIG (reference sequence). V lost 5 bases, J lost 0 bases, and 14 bases lay in between. CDR3 residues: CAWGPRGYSNQPQHF. In DNA, the CDR3 is TGTGCCTGGGGTCCACGGGGTTATAGCAATCAGCCCCAGCATTTT.

The CDR3 DNA is TGCGCCAGCAGCCCTAAATTGACAGGGGTTGACTATGGCTACACCTTC. Translated: CASSPKLTGVDYGYTF. The rearrangement uses TRBV5-1 and TRBJ1-2; 8 nucleotides match TRBD1. V lost 4 bases, J lost 3 bases, and 11 bases stayed unmatched. CDR1 is SGHRS and CDR2 is YFSETQ in the germline V gene. The CDR3 is 16 amino acids.

This clone was picked up a small number of times. The rearrangement links TRBV6-5 to TRBJ2-3, with TRBD2 identical over 10 bases. Per germline, CDR1 MNHEY and CDR2 SVGAGI. Unmatched junction bases numbered 5, after V lost 0 bases and J lost 5 bases. The CDR3 contains 16 residues. CDR3 region: CASSYSLLAGLDTQYF. The CDR3 nucleotides read TGTGCCAGCAGTTACTCCTTACTAGCGGGACTAGATACGCAGTATTTT.

The V and J genes are TRBV6-5 and TRBJ2-5, with 8 bases matching TRBD1. The CDR3 contains 14 residues. Per the germline V gene, CDR1 is MNHEY and CDR2 is SVGAGI. J was trimmed by 5 bases and V by 6 bases; bases with no gene match: 8. In DNA, the CDR3 is TGTGCCAGCAGACCCTTGGACAGGGACGAGACCCAGTACTTC. Its protein product is CASRPLDRDETQYF.

This rearrangement joins TRBV4-3 to TRBJ2-3; tentatively, D is TRBD1 (7 bases). Trimming pared 3 bases from V and 3 bases from J, leaving 10 bases between. The CDR3 extends over 14 amino acids. The V gene's germline CDR1 is LGHNA and CDR2 YSLEER. The CDR3 here is CASSQQGGTDTQYF. The CDR3 DNA reads as TGCGCCAGCAGCCAGCAGGGGGGAACAGATACGCAGTATTTT.